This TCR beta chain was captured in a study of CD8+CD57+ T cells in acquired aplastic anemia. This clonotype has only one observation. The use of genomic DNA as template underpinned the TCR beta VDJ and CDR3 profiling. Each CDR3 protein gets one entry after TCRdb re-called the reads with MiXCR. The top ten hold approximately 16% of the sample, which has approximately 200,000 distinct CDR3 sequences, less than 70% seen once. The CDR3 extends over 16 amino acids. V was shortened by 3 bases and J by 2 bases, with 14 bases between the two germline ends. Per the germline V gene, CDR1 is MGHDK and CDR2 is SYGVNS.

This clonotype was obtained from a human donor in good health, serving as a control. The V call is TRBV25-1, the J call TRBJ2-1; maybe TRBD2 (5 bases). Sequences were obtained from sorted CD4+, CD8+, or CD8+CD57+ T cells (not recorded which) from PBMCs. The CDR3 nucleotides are TGTGCCAGCAGTGACCCCGGCGGGTACCCCTACAATGAGCAGTTCTTC. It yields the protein CASSDPGGYPYNEQFF. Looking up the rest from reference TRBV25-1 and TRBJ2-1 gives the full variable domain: EADIYQTPRYLVIGTGKKITLECSQTMGHDKMYWYQQDPGMELHLIHYSYGVNSTEKGDLSSESTVSRIRTEHFPLTLESARPSHTSQYLCASSDPGGYPYNEQFFGPGTRLTVL.